The clone carrying this T cell receptor beta chain was counted only a few times. Its matching antigen is unknown. The sample belongs to a study of T-cell reconstitution after alpha-beta-depleted transplantation in children. Broader study findings: Day-60 TCRbeta diversity that was high in some patients was derived from surviving recipient T cells and thymic progenitors. The origin of alpha-beta T cells about two months after transplant was reportedly several hundred expanded graft clones. By one year post-transplant, T-cell counts and diversity largely arose from T cells that were newly produced.

This CDR3 comprises 15 residues. The V gene end was trimmed by 2 bases and the J gene end by 4 bases; junction bases not matched to a gene: 7. Preparation of the TCRbeta library involved a method that used unique molecular identifiers. Via MiXCR, TCRdb re-called the PCR reads, giving one row per CDR3 protein. The profile shows approximately 500,000 distinct CDR3 sequences, 10% of them singletons. The genes are TRBV12-3 or TRBV12-4 and TRBJ1-2; TRBD1 matches 7 bases. The sample in question was PBMCs, obtained before TCRalphabeta/CD19-depleted stem cell transplant. The TCR was taken from a child younger than 10 with inherited bone marrow failure, due to receive a stem cell transplant. CDR3 protein: CASSLSDRPFYGYTF. As DNA, the CDR3 is TGTGCCAGCAGTTTATCGGACAGGCCCTTCTATGGCTACACCTTC.